Described below is a single T cell receptor beta chain sequence and its context. The cDNA for TCR beta came from 5'RACE template switching with UMIs. From its re-call of the 5' RACE reads, TCRdb lists each CDR3 protein once, without DNA. The table lists roughly 120,000 distinct CDR3 sequences, with approximately 17% in the top ten. These data come from a study of T cells expressing NK-cell markers. Study in general: Each TCR beta repertoire originated in sorted T cells that were CD3+CD56+NKG2C+, CD3+CD56+NKG2C- or CD3+CD56-NKG2C+. Among eight sequenced donors, seven carried HCMV seropositivity while one was seronegative.

The CDR3 runs 18 residues. Germline CDR1 and CDR2: LNHDA and SQIVND (reference sequence). The J gene is TRBJ2-6, the V gene TRBV19; TCRdb proposes TRBD1, but this gene call is untestable without DNA. The receptor's source is a woman between 18 and 75 years old in good health. Sequences were obtained from blood T cells: a sorted CD56 or NKG2C T cell subset, CD4+ or CD8+ T cells, or bulk PBMC T cells (not recorded which). CDR3 region: CASRGPGQGLVGANVLTF.